This record looks at one T cell receptor (beta chain) sequence and its context. What it binds is unknown. The data originate from a study of siplizumab effects on memory and regulatory T cells. The study, taken as a whole, reports: Proliferating Tregs in siplizumab cultures were never verified as suppressive. The drug siplizumab significantly decreased the alloreactive sequences that could be traced to unstimulated CD4+ memory cells. Mappable CD4+ clones that were alloreactive averaged approximately 69% Treg-derived with siplizumab versus approximately 30% in controls.

Trimming at V came to 3 bases and at J to 4 bases, leaving 5 bases not matched to a gene. Germline V gene data show CDR1 as PRHDT and CDR2 as FYEKMQ (reference sequence). The CDR3 contains 14 residues. The assay was immunoSEQ multiplex PCR, and TCRdb's table has in-frame clones only and misses some. The profile shows 90,000 to 95,000 clones, over 85% of them singletons. The chain carries TRBV13 and TRBJ1-1; 7 bases are shared with TRBD1. The sequence derives from a human donor in good health. Sequencing used CD8+ T cells sorted from blood. The CDR3 region is CASSLGQSLTEAFF. The CDR3 DNA reads TGTGCCAGCAGCTTGGGACAGAGTCTCACTGAAGCTTTCTTT.